Each of the 24 T cell receptor beta chains below was sequenced from the same sample in a study of T cell responses to AZD1222 COVID-19 vaccine. Sequencing used immunoSEQ multiplex PCR; TCRdb keeps in-frame clones, though not all of them. Of about 70,000 clones in the sample, around 85% were seen once. The specimen comprised peripheral blood, sampled on day 0 of AZD1222 vaccination. The source is an adult in good health.

This clone was detected only a few times. The J gene is TRBJ1-3, the V gene TRBV6-1; D gene ambiguous. The V gene's germline CDR1 is MNHNS and CDR2 SASEGT. This CDR3 has 11 amino acids. The V end lost 3 bases, the J end lost 8 bases, and 5 bases lay between the germline ends. CDR3 residues: CASSDGYTIYF. The CDR3, as DNA: TGTGCCAGCAGTGACGGGTACACCATATATTTT.

The rearrangement joins TRBV6-5 to TRBJ1-1, with 9 bases matching TRBD1. J was trimmed by 10 bases and V by 6 bases; bases with no gene match: 6. The germline V gene encodes CDR1 MNHEY and CDR2 SVGAGI. The CDR3 spans 12 residues. CDR3 region: CASSKPGQGAFF. Written as DNA, the CDR3 is TGTGCCAGCAGCAAACCGGGACAGGGAGCTTTCTTT.

The chain joins TRBV4-1 to TRBJ1-2; 10 bases map to TRBD1. The CDR3 extends over 15 amino acids. V trimming: 3 bases; J trimming: 4 bases; junction bases outside the gene matches: 5. Germline loops: CDR1 MGHRA, CDR2 YSYEKL. CDR3 DNA: TGCGCCAGCAGCCACCCGGACAGGGGGACCTATGGCTACACCTTC. Translating it yields CASSHPDRGTYGYTF.

In this sample, this clone turned up a few times. The V gene is TRBV7-9, the J gene TRBJ2-5, with D perhaps being TRBD1 or TRBD2 (6 bases each). Trimming took off 4 bases at V and 1 base at J, with 10 bases between the two ends. CDR1 is SEHNR, CDR2 FQNEAQ, per germline (reference sequence). This CDR3 is 14 amino acids long. The CDR3 reads CASSSWGAQETQYF. The DNA for the CDR3 is TGTGCCAGCAGCTCGTGGGGGGCCCAAGAGACCCAGTACTTC.

The CDR3 protein is CASSRFRGQGEQFF. Here the CDR3 DNA reads TGTGCCAGCAGCCGCTTCCGGGGACAGGGTGAGCAGTTCTTC. J is TRBJ2-1 and V is TRBV7-2, with 9 bases lining up with TRBD1. Germline CDR1 and CDR2: SGHTA and FQGNSA. The J segment lost 9 bases and the V segment lost 5 bases, leaving 8 bases of the junction unmatched. This CDR3 has 14 amino acids.

The V call is TRBV7-9, the J call TRBJ2-1; no clear D. The CDR3 is made up of 14 amino acids. V was pared by 5 bases and J by 8 bases, with 16 bases between. Looked up from germline, CDR1 is SEHNR and CDR2 is FQNEAQ (reference sequence). DNA for the CDR3: TGTGCCAGCAGCCCCACCCACTACGATCATGAGCAGTTCTTC. Amino acid sequence: CASSPTHYDHEQFF.

This clone was recorded only once. CDR3: CATSRDQTALLAKNIQYF. In DNA form, the CDR3 reads TGTGCCACCAGCAGAGATCAGACAGCCCTTCTAGCCAAAAACATTCAGTACTTC. The V and J genes are TRBV15 and TRBJ2-4, with D possibly TRBD1 on 5 matching bases. Germline V gives CDR1 LNHNV, CDR2 YYDKDF (reference sequence). The CDR3 is 18 residues long. V was shortened by 0 bases and J by 0 bases, with 15 bases between the two germline ends. The full variable domain, its missing parts supplied by reference TRBV15 and TRBJ2-4, is DAMVIQNPRYQVTQFGKPVTLSCSQTLNHNVMYWYQQKSSQAPKLLFHYYDKDFNNEADTPDNFQSRRPNTSFCFLDIRSPGLGDTAMYLCATSRDQTALLAKNIQYFGAGTRLSVL.

The V gene is TRBV6-5, the J gene TRBJ2-7; no definite D call. CDR1 is MNHEY, CDR2 SVGAGI, per germline. This CDR3 spans 14 amino acids. Trimming shortened V by 7 bases and J by 2 bases, and 15 bases separated the two germline ends. CDR3 nucleotides: TGTGCCAGCACGCCGTCGGGCCTCACCTACGAGCAGTACTTC. Translation gives CASTPSGLTYEQYF.

This rearrangement joins TRBV2 to TRBJ2-2; D is undetermined. The germline V gene encodes CDR1 SNHLY and CDR2 FYNNEI. The CDR3 runs to 13 residues. Trimming removed 8 bases at V and 0 bases at J, with 7 bases between. This CDR3 is CASGKTNTGELFF. DNA of the CDR3: TGTGCCAGCGGAAAGACGAACACCGGGGAGCTGTTTTTT.

This chain connects TRBV3-1 (or the pseudogene TRBV3-2) to TRBJ2-2; D not resolved. Germline V lookup: CDR1 LGHDT, CDR2 YNNKEL (reference sequence). V was pared by 1 base and J by 6 bases, with 6 bases between. CDR3 length: 13 residues. DNA of the CDR3: TGTGCCAGCAGCCAAGTAGGATCCGGGGAGCTGTTTTTT. Translated, it gives CASSQVGSGELFF.

This sequence joins TRBV5-6 and TRBJ2-7; weak D call: TRBD1 (5 bases). Germline V gives CDR1 SGHDT, CDR2 YYEEEE. V shed 1 base and J shed 5 bases, with 10 bases lying between them. The CDR3 spans 13 residues. CDR3 bases: TGTGCCAGCAGCTTGCTCAGGGCAGACGAGCAGTACTTC. Translation gives CASSLLRADEQYF.

The chain joins TRBV29-1 to TRBJ1-1, with D perhaps TRBD1 (6 bases). V gave up 0 bases and J gave up 1 base, with 12 bases separating them. Germline CDR1 is SQVTM and CDR2 is ANQGSEA. The CDR3 consists of 15 residues. The CDR3 is CSVEDSGAGNTEAFF. The DNA of the CDR3 is TGCAGCGTTGAAGACTCGGGGGCGGGGAACACTGAAGCTTTCTTT.

The gene calls are TRBV3-1 (or the pseudogene TRBV3-2) and TRBJ1-1; D gene unclear. The CDR3 is 14 residues long. CDR1 LGHDT and CDR2 YNNKEL come from the germline V gene (reference sequence). With 4 bases removed from V and 10 bases from J, the gap between germline ends came to 19 bases. The CDR3 protein is CASSLHGDGTLAFF. DNA for the CDR3: TGTGCCAGCAGCCTTCATGGTGACGGAACACTAGCTTTCTTT.

This clone has just one count. The chain carries TRBV6-1 and TRBJ2-5; 10 nucleotides match TRBD1. This CDR3 has 15 residues. V gave up 0 bases and J gave up 6 bases; unmatched junction bases: 4. Germline V CDR1 and CDR2: MNHNS, SASEGT. The CDR3 DNA reads TGTGCCAGCAGTGAAGCCGGACAGGGGGTGAAGACCCAGTACTTC. This encodes CASSEAGQGVKTQYF.

A few counts support this clone. The gene calls are TRBV7-9 and TRBJ2-5, with 10 bases aligning to TRBD1. V trimming: 4 bases; J trimming: 3 bases; junction bases outside the gene matches: 5. The CDR3 runs to 15 residues. The V gene's germline CDR1 is SEHNR and CDR2 FQNEAQ (reference sequence). The CDR3 sequence: CASSSSTGGEETQYF. The CDR3 DNA is TGTGCCAGCAGCTCCTCGACAGGGGGCGAAGAGACCCAGTACTTC.

The chain is built from TRBV15 and TRBJ2-1; no definite D call. The V gene's germline CDR1 is LNHNV and CDR2 YYDKDF (reference sequence). The CDR3 totals 15 residues. V was pared by 3 bases and J by 4 bases, with 13 bases between. As DNA, the CDR3 is TGTGCCACCAGCAGGAGAGATTTCGGGTACAATGAGCAGTTCTTC. This encodes CATSRRDFGYNEQFF.

This rearrangement joins TRBV19 to TRBJ1-1; the D gene is possibly TRBD1 (6 bases). The V end was cut by 6 bases, the J end by 0 bases, with 20 bases between. Germline CDR1 reads LNHDA; CDR2 reads SQIVND (reference sequence). The CDR3 loop spans 17 amino acids. The CDR3: CASRRDKRMFMNTEAFF. The DNA of the CDR3 is TGTGCCAGTAGGCGGGACAAACGAATGTTCATGAACACTGAAGCTTTCTTT.

This clone is a singleton in its sample. The chain recombines TRBV12-3 or TRBV12-4 with TRBJ1-2, with D possibly TRBD1 on 5 matching bases. Deletions cut 3 bases from V and 7 bases from J, with 12 bases between. The CDR3 is 13 residues long. The CDR3 here is CASSLGGRSGYTF. In nucleotides, the CDR3 is TGTGCCAGCAGTTTGGGGGGAAGGAGTGGCTACACCTTC.

This chain joins TRBV5-6 and TRBJ2-1, with 11 bases fitting TRBD2. V shed 0 bases, J shed 8 bases, and the junction held 4 bases outside the gene matches. This CDR3 contains 15 residues. In germline, CDR1 is SGHDT, CDR2 YYEEEE. The CDR3 coding sequence is TGTGCCAGCAGCTTGGGACTAGCGGGGATGGATGAGCAGTTCTTC. Amino acids: CASSLGLAGMDEQFF.

J is TRBJ1-6 and V is TRBV19; D may be TRBD1 (5 bases). Deletions cut 6 bases from V and 9 bases from J, with 9 bases between. This CDR3 is 12 amino acids long. Germline lookup yields CDR1 LNHDA and CDR2 SQIVND (reference sequence). This CDR3 reads CASSRVASPLHF. DNA for the CDR3: TGTGCCAGTAGCAGGGTGGCTTCACCCCTCCACTTT.

V is TRBV11-3 and J is TRBJ1-1; possible D gene TRBD1, 5 bases. This CDR3 has 13 amino acids. Germline CDR1 SGHNT, CDR2 YENEEA. Deletions cut 5 bases from V and 5 bases from J, with 12 bases between. CDR3 sequence: CASSLREETEAFF. The CDR3 coding sequence is TGTGCCAGCAGCCTCAGGGAGGAGACTGAAGCTTTCTTT.

Remarks on this clone: The same CDR3 also results from other DNA sequences found in this sample. CDR3 sequence reads: CASSPPAGAAYEQYF. The CDR3 coding sequence is TGTGCCAGCTCACCACCGGCGGGGGCCGCCTACGAGCAGTACTTC. V gene TRBV18 combines with J gene TRBJ2-7; tentative D call: TRBD2 (7 bases). CDR1 KGHSH and CDR2 LQKENI come from the germline V gene. Trimming removed 0 bases from V and 2 bases from J, with 11 bases in between. The CDR3 spans 15 residues.

This chain connects TRBV2 to TRBJ2-7; TRBD2 aligns across 7 bases. This CDR3 has 15 residues. Germline V CDR1 and CDR2: SNHLY, FYNNEI. J lost 2 bases, V lost 3 bases, and 7 bases had no gene match. The CDR3 region is CASSEPAGRAYEQYF. The CDR3 DNA reads as TGTGCCAGCAGTGAGCCAGCGGGAAGGGCCTACGAGCAGTACTTC.

This chain links TRBV6-4 with TRBJ1-2; TRBD1 is a possible D gene (6 bases). With 1 base removed from V and 0 bases from J, the gap between germline ends came to 12 bases. The germline gives CDR1 MRHNA, CDR2 SNTAGT. This CDR3 is 16 amino acids long. For the CDR3, the DNA is TGTGCCAGCAGTGACTTCCCAGGGGCCTCTAACTATGGCTACACCTTC. This sequence encodes CASSDFPGASNYGYTF.